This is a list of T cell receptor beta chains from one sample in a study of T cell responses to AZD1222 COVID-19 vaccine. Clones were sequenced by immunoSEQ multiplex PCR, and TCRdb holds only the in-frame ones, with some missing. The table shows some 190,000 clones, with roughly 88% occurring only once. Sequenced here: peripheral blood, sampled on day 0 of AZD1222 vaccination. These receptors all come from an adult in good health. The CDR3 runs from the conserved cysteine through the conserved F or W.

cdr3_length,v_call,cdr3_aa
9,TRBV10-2,CASRNTIYF
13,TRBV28,CASSGGKSLEQYF
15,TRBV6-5,CASSYSDRGLRGYTF
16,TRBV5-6,CASSRTREGWDNGYTF
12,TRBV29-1,CSVLRGGYEQFF
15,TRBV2,CASKGQGAVTGELFF
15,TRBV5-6,CASSPGTRGKETQYF
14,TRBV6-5,CASSYFGGHQPQHF
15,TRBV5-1,CASSPGGSTNEKLFF
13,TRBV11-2,CASKFSSTGELFF
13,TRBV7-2,CASSLAPGDTQYF
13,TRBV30,CAWGIVSGQPLDF
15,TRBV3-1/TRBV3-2,CASSSRGSSYNEQFF
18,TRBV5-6,CASSPTLRWGGSNSPLHF
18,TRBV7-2,CASSLWPPQGVVGNIQYF
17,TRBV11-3,CASSLGDRARGDNEQFF
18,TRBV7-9,CASSLRLADPRSYNEQFF
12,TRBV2,CASRQGGMEQYF
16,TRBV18,CASSLTGTESFYGYTF
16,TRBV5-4,CASSSVDQDLTDTQYF
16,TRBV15,CATSRVSDRTSYEQYF
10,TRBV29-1,CSVDSYGYTF
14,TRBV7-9,CASSLAQELNTIYF
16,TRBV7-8,CASSREGGRGVNEQFF
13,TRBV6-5,CASSYSGESPLHF
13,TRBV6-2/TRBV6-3,CASSRDSTDTQYF
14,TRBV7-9,CASSFLGGNTEAFF